This is a list of T cell receptor beta chains from one sample in a study of regulatory T cells in long-lasting Graves disease. MiXCR, run by TCRdb on the multiplex PCR reads, gives a single entry per CDR3 protein. This sample has some 250,000 distinct CDR3 sequences; 18% occur once, and the top ten carry 14%. These same records also appear under a second study, on T cells in Graves' hyperthyroidism and ophthalmopathy.

The specimen comprised peripheral blood mononuclear cells (PBMCs), sampled at new diagnosis, from a patient treated with antithyroid drugs. The receptors here all came from a woman in her twenties or thirties with Graves disease. CDR3s include the opening cysteine and the closing phenylalanine or tryptophan. Fields, in order: J gene, V gene, clone size, CDR3 protein. Clone size is stated in some rows and not others, as once, few, many or a class when expanded.

j_gene: TRBJ1-2; v_gene: TRBV7-8; abundance: many; CDR3aa: CASSLGGLKQGTYGYTF
j_gene: TRBJ1-2; v_gene: TRBV4-2; abundance: many; CDR3aa: CASSQDGTADYGYTF
j_gene: TRBJ2-1; v_gene: TRBV7-2; abundance: many; CDR3aa: CASSFYQDLEFNEQFF
j_gene: TRBJ2-4; v_gene: TRBV4-1; abundance: many; CDR3aa: CASSQRDSPGIQYF
j_gene: TRBJ2-3; v_gene: TRBV15; abundance: many; CDR3aa: CATSREGTGKGATDTQYF
j_gene: TRBJ1-5; v_gene: TRBV20-1; abundance: many; CDR3aa: CSAQRQGLYQPQHF
j_gene: TRBJ1-1; v_gene: TRBV2; abundance: many; CDR3aa: CASNGDPDTEAFF
j_gene: TRBJ1-2; v_gene: TRBV20-1; abundance: many; CDR3aa: CSARVGTRVTNYGYTF
j_gene: TRBJ2-3; v_gene: TRBV2; abundance: many; CDR3aa: CASSAWDRSADTQYF
j_gene: TRBJ1-2; v_gene: TRBV4-2; abundance: many; CDR3aa: CASSQARTGGVGGYTF
j_gene: TRBJ2-7; v_gene: TRBV11-2; abundance: many; CDR3aa: CASSLVWQPYEQYF
j_gene: TRBJ2-2; v_gene: TRBV6-5; abundance: many; CDR3aa: CASSYAGGPAGELFF
j_gene: TRBJ2-1; v_gene: TRBV19; abundance: NA; CDR3aa: CASSTPGVASEQFF
j_gene: TRBJ2-7; v_gene: TRBV19; abundance: many; CDR3aa: CASSTLGGFYEQYF